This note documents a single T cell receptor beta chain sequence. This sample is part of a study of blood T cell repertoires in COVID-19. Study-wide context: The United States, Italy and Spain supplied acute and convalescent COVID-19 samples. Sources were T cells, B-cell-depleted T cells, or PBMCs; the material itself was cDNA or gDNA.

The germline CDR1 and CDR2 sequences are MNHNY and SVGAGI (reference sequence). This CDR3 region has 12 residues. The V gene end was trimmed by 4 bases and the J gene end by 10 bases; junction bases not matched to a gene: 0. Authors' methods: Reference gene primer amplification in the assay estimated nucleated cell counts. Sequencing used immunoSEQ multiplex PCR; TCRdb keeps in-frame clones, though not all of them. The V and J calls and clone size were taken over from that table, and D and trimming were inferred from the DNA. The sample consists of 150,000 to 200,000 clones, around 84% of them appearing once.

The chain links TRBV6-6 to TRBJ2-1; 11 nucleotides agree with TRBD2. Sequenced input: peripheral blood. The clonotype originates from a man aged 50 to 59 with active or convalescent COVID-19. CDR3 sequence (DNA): TGTGCCAGCAGTTCTAGCGGGAGGGAGCAGTTCTTC. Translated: CASSSSGREQFF.